The sequence of this T cell receptor (beta chain) was determined in a study of OX40 agonist ivuxolimab in advanced cancers. Looking at the study overall: Patients were infused with ivuxolimab every 2 weeks at 0.01 to 10 mg/kg. Three partial responders included one hepatocellular carcinoma patient and two cutaneous melanoma patients. Of the participants, over 30% had some prior anti-PD-1, anti-PD-L1 or anti-CTLA-4 therapy, which was allowed.

Profiling relied on immunoSEQ multiplex PCR, and the TCRdb table lists in-frame clones only, not all of them. The sample has fewer than 200,000 clones; 94% are singletons. V was clipped by 7 bases and J by 4 bases, with 16 bases between them. The germline gives CDR1 ENHRY, CDR2 SYGVKD. This CDR3 has 14 residues. Worth noting for this clone: Antigen: not known.

Findings and limits, study-wide: The study found that CD8+ T cells averaged more expanded clones than CD4+.

The receptor comes from an adult with an advanced solid tumor such as melanoma, head and neck, liver or kidney cancer. The V call is TRBV10-3, the J call TRBJ1-1, with TRBD1 as a possible D gene (6 bases). Sample: CD4+ or CD8+ T cells sorted from blood, taken in a trial of the OX40 agonist ivuxolimab. CDR3 protein: CAITIGGGGTEAFF. CDR3 nucleotides: TGTGCCATCACCATTGGCGGAGGGGGCACTGAAGCTTTCTTT.